The 20 T cell receptor beta chains presented below share a single source sample, sequenced in a study of T cell responses to AZD1222 COVID-19 vaccine. Libraries were prepared by immunoSEQ multiplex PCR; TCRdb keeps only in-frame clonotypes and omits some of them. The sample contains 90,000 to 130,000 clones, about 92% of which appear only once. The sequenced sample was peripheral blood, obtained on day 0 of MenACWY control vaccination. The receptor set was obtained from an adult in good health.

J is TRBJ2-1 and V is TRBV9; 7 bases align to TRBD2. This CDR3 is built from 17 residues. CDR1 and CDR2 (germline): SGDLS, YYNGEE. V lost 4 bases, J lost 4 bases, and 14 bases stayed unmatched. The CDR3 is CASSLQTSTTTYNEQFF. As DNA, the CDR3 is TGTGCCAGCAGCCTCCAGACTAGCACGACGACTTACAATGAGCAGTTCTTC. The full variable domain, completed using reference TRBV9 and TRBJ2-1, is DSGVTQTPKHLITATGQRVTLRCSPRSGDLSVYWYQQSLDQGLQFLIQYYNGEERAKGNILERFSAQQFPDLHSELNLSSLELGDSALYFCASSLQTSTTTYNEQFFGPGTRLTVL.

Notes on this clone: A read error may produce the germline difference seen at one junction end. The rearrangement uses TRBV6-2 or TRBV6-3 and TRBJ2-7; D is perhaps TRBD2 (6 bases). Per the germline V gene, CDR1 is MNHEY and CDR2 is SVGEGT. The CDR3 loop spans 16 amino acids. The CDR3 nucleotides read TGTGCCAGCTGTTACCCCGACTGGGGGGTGCCCTACGAGCGGTACTTC. Translation gives CASCYPDWGVPYERYF.

J is TRBJ1-6 and V is TRBV5-1; D may be TRBD1 (6 bases). V lost 5 bases and J lost 8, with 14 bases in between. Looked up from germline, CDR1 is SGHRS and CDR2 is YFSETQ. This CDR3 contains 14 residues. The CDR3 reads CASRGEGEHSPLHF. CDR3 coding DNA: TGCGCCAGCAGAGGGGAGGGGGAACATTCACCCCTCCACTTT. Complete variable domain (other parts from reference TRBV5-1 and TRBJ1-6): KAGVTQTPRYLIKTRGQQVTLSCSPISGHRSVSWYQQTPGQGLQFLFEYFSETQRNKGNFPGRFSGRQFSNSRSEMNVSTLELGDSALYLCASRGEGEHSPLHFGNGTRLTVT.

There are a few counts of this clone. The chain links TRBV12-3 or TRBV12-4 to TRBJ2-5; D gene uncertain. V shed 8 bases and J shed 4 bases, with 5 bases lying between them. CDR3 length: 10 residues. CDR3 bases: TGTGCCAGCTCTCGAGAGACCCAGTACTTC. Amino acid sequence: CASSRETQYF.

This chain links TRBV19 with TRBJ2-3; no clear D gene. The CDR3 runs to 13 residues. The germline V gene encodes CDR1 LNHDA and CDR2 SQIVND (reference sequence). With 0 bases removed from V and 6 bases from J, the gap between germline ends came to 7 bases. The CDR3 DNA follows: TGTGCCAGTAGTATAGATTTGACGGATACGCAGTATTTT. Protein: CASSIDLTDTQYF.

The chain is built from TRBV11-2 and TRBJ1-6, with D uncertain. Germline-derived CDR1 and CDR2 are SGHAT and FQNNGV. The CDR3 totals 13 residues. Deletions cut 5 bases from V and 10 bases from J, with 12 bases between. The CDR3 sequence: CASSPGRLSPLHF. In DNA form, the CDR3 reads TGTGCCAGCAGCCCCGGACGGCTGTCACCCCTCCACTTT.

The chain uses TRBV4-1 and TRBJ2-1; D is perhaps TRBD1 (5 bases). The CDR3 covers 12 residues. With 2 bases removed from V and 10 bases from J, the gap between germline ends came to 9 bases. Germline V gives CDR1 MGHRA, CDR2 YSYEKL. CDR3 nucleotides: TGCGCCAGCAGCCAATCACACAGGGAGCAGTTCTTC. Its protein is CASSQSHREQFF.

The rearrangement uses TRBV3-1 (or the pseudogene TRBV3-2) and TRBJ2-2, with no clear D. V was pared by 3 bases and J by 8 bases, with 7 bases between. CDR1 and CDR2 (germline): LGHDT, YNNKEL (reference sequence). There are 12 residues in the CDR3. CDR3 protein: CASSHIRGELFF. CDR3 DNA sequence: TGTGCCAGCAGCCACATTCGGGGGGAGCTGTTTTTT.

V usage is TRBV6-5 and J usage is TRBJ1-2; 8 bases agree with TRBD1. V lost 5 bases, J lost 10 bases, and 9 bases stayed unmatched. Per germline, CDR1 MNHEY and CDR2 SVGAGI. The CDR3 is 13 amino acids. CDR3 DNA sequence: TGTGCCAGCAGTATAGTAGAGGGACAGGTCTACACCTTC. It codes for CASSIVEGQVYTF.

The chain has TRBV5-6 and TRBJ1-1, with 8 positions matching TRBD1. Per the germline V gene, CDR1 is SGHDT and CDR2 is YYEEEE. CDR3 length: 16 amino acids. After removal of 4 bases from V and 0 bases from J, the junction contained 8 bases not matched to a gene. The chain's CDR3 is CASSRTGSRLNTEAFF. CDR3 nucleotide sequence: TGTGCCAGCAGCAGGACAGGGTCGAGGTTGAACACTGAAGCTTTCTTT.

V is TRBV10-1 and J is TRBJ2-1; D possibly matches TRBD1 or TRBD2 (5 bases each). Germline lookup yields CDR1 WNHNN and CDR2 SYGVQD (reference sequence). The length of the CDR3 is 16 residues. Between the trimmed V and J ends, which lost 3 bases and 0 bases, there was a span of 12 bases. The CDR3 is CASSENGALSYNEQFF. The CDR3 DNA is TGCGCCAGCAGTGAAAACGGGGCCCTCTCCTACAATGAGCAGTTCTTC.

This rearrangement joins TRBV7-3 to TRBJ2-1, with TRBD2 matching over 12 bases. V trimming: 4 bases; J trimming: 9 bases; junction bases outside the gene matches: 16. CDR1 and CDR2 (germline): SGHTA, FQGTGA. CDR3 size: 18 residues. The chain's CDR3 is CASSYTPTASGGAGEQFF. The CDR3 DNA sequence: TGTGCCAGCAGCTACACTCCGACCGCTAGCGGGGGGGCCGGTGAGCAGTTCTTC.

V is TRBV7-3 and J is TRBJ2-1; TRBD2 matches at 8 bases. The CDR3 spans 18 residues. From germline, CDR1 is SGHTA and CDR2 FQGTGA. With 2 bases clipped from V and 0 bases from J, the junction kept 9 bases outside the gene matches. The CDR3 coding sequence is TGTGCCAGCAGCTTATATCCGGGGGGGAGAAGCTCCTACAATGAGCAGTTCTTC. Its translation is CASSLYPGGRSSYNEQFF.

The DNA of the CDR3 is TGTGCCAGCAGTTATAGACAGCACAATCAGCCCCAGCATTTT. Translating gives CASSYRQHNQPQHF. The rearrangement links TRBV6-5 to TRBJ1-5; D perhaps matches TRBD1 (5 bases). This CDR3 has 14 amino acids. Germline values: CDR1 MNHEY, CDR2 SVGAGI. V lost 3 bases and J 3 bases, leaving 9 bases between the germline ends.

V is TRBV9 and J is TRBJ1-3, with D tentatively TRBD1 (5 bases). Germline loops: CDR1 SGDLS, CDR2 YYNGEE. The CDR3 is made up of 13 amino acids. V dropped 7 bases and J dropped 1 base, with 9 bases sitting between them. Written as DNA, the CDR3 is TGTGCCAGCTCGCAGGGATCTGGAAACACCATATATTTT. Amino acid sequence: CASSQGSGNTIYF.

V usage is TRBV4-1 and J usage is TRBJ2-2, with D uncertain. V shed 2 bases and J shed 3 bases, with 7 bases lying between them. This CDR3 region has 14 residues. Germline CDR1 MGHRA, CDR2 YSYEKL. CDR3 loop: CASSQPSYTGELFF. The CDR3 nucleotides read TGCGCCAGCAGCCAACCGAGCTACACCGGGGAGCTGTTTTTT.

The chain combines TRBV29-1 with TRBJ1-2, with a tentative D call TRBD1 (5 bases). Trimming removed 3 bases from V and 4 bases from J, with 9 bases in between. Germline lookup yields CDR1 SQVTM and CDR2 ANQGSEA. CDR3 length: 12 residues. The CDR3 DNA sequence: TGCAGCGTTGAGAAGGGGCTCTATGGCTACACCTTC. Translated, it gives CSVEKGLYGYTF.

The V gene is TRBV6-5, the J gene TRBJ2-7, with TRBD1 matching 11 bases. J was trimmed by 4 bases and V by 0 bases; bases with no gene match: 5. The germline gives CDR1 MNHEY, CDR2 SVGAGI. This CDR3 spans 16 amino acids. The CDR3 reads CASSYSGQGAQYEQYF. In DNA, the CDR3 is TGTGCCAGCAGTTACTCCGGACAGGGGGCGCAGTACGAGCAGTACTTC.

V and J are TRBV5-6 and TRBJ2-5, with D maybe TRBD2 (6 bases). Germline V gene data show CDR1 as SGHDT and CDR2 as YYEEEE. The CDR3 is made up of 14 amino acids. Trimming pared 0 bases from V and 5 bases from J, leaving 11 bases between. CDR3 in DNA: TGTGCCAGCAGCTTGGTGGGGGGATGGGAGACCCAGTACTTC. Amino acids: CASSLVGGWETQYF. The full variable domain, its missing parts supplied by reference TRBV5-6 and TRBJ2-5, is DAGVTQSPTHLIKTRGQQVTLRCSPKSGHDTVSWYQQALGQGPQFIFQYYEEEERQRGNFPDRFSGHQFPNYSSELNVNALLLGDSALYLCASSLVGGWETQYFGPGTRLLVL.

The chain is built from TRBV13 and TRBJ2-5, with 8 bases matching TRBD2. This CDR3 region has 18 residues. In germline, CDR1 is PRHDT, CDR2 FYEKMQ (reference sequence). With V trimmed by 0 bases and J by 2 bases, 11 bases remained unmatched. The CDR3 nucleotides are TGTGCCAGCAGCTTAGGAGTCACTAGCGGCTTCTCTCAAGAGACCCAGTACTTC. Its protein is CASSLGVTSGFSQETQYF. Complete variable domain (other parts from reference TRBV13 and TRBJ2-5): AAGVIQSPRHLIKEKRETATLKCYPIPRHDTVYWYQQGPGQDPQFLISFYEKMQSDKGSIPDRFSAQQFSDYHSELNMSSLELGDSALYFCASSLGVTSGFSQETQYFGPGTRLLVL.